The 8 T cell receptor beta chains below come from one sample, sequenced in a study of CD8 T cells in ankylosing spondylitis. TCRdb independently ran MiXCR on the 5' RACE reads; one entry per CDR3 protein. The repertoire consists of over 700,000 distinct CDR3 sequences, with under 20% occurring once and the leading ten covering about 19%. No antigens are known for them. Findings and caveats of the study: A motif in TCR beta, a set of seven to nine highly homologous variants, appeared characteristic of ankylosing spondylitis blood.

Sequencing was carried out using blood, either unsorted or a sorted T cell fraction (not recorded which). These receptors all stem from a male donor with ankylosing spondylitis.

The sample holds a few counts of this clonotype. The chain is built from TRBV7-2 and TRBJ2-3, with 7 nucleotides matching TRBD2. Per germline, CDR1 SGHTA and CDR2 FQGNSA. V lost 2 bases and J lost 3; bases outside the gene matches: 8. The CDR3 runs to 16 residues. CDR3 sequence reads: CASSLPGGSTTDTQYF. CDR3 nucleotides: TGTGCCAGCAGCTTACCGGGCGGGAGTACGACAGATACGCAGTATTTT.

The rearrangement joins TRBV4-1 to TRBJ2-5, with 14 bases matching TRBD2. The CDR3 is made up of 19 amino acids. CDR1 and CDR2 (germline): MGHRA, YSYEKL. The V and J ends lost 1 base and 5 bases, in that order; junction bases with no gene match: 12. The chain's CDR3 is CASSQVGTSGRGSTETQYF. In nucleotides, the CDR3 is TGCGCCAGCAGCCAAGTGGGGACTAGCGGGAGAGGGAGTACGGAGACCCAGTACTTC.

This clonotype was observed many times. The chain uses TRBV12-3 or TRBV12-4 and TRBJ1-2, with 11 bases fitting TRBD1. V gave up 10 bases and J gave up 6 bases; unmatched junction bases: 7. This CDR3 has 13 residues. The DNA of the CDR3 is TGTGCCATTTCGAGGGGACAGGGGGATGGCTACACCTTC. Translation gives CAISRGQGDGYTF.

The chain is built from TRBV4-2 and TRBJ2-3; D is ambiguous. The CDR3 is made up of 14 amino acids. The germline V and J ends were trimmed by 4 bases and 6 bases, with 14 bases remaining between them. Germline loops: CDR1 LGHNA, CDR2 YNFKEQ. The CDR3 nucleotides are TGTGCCAGCAGCCGAGAAATGGGCGCGGATACGCAGTATTTT. It codes for CASSREMGADTQYF.

This clonotype was seen a few times. The rearrangement links TRBV6-1 to TRBJ2-7, with 10 nucleotides matching TRBD1. V shed 3 bases and J 5 bases; nucleotides not matched to a gene: 4. There are 14 residues in the CDR3. Germline V gene sequence: CDR1 MNHNS, CDR2 SASEGT. The CDR3 coding sequence is TGTGCCAGCAGTGAGGGACAGGGGTTCGACGAGCAGTACTTC. The encoded protein is CASSEGQGFDEQYF.

The chain has TRBV7-9 and TRBJ2-2, with D perhaps matching TRBD1 (6 bases). V lost 6 bases and J lost 7, with 21 bases in between. Germline CDR1 SEHNR, CDR2 FQNEAQ (reference sequence). The length of the CDR3 is 16 residues. CDR3 DNA: TGTGCCAGCAGTCCTAGGGACACCCTACGGGGCGGGGAGCTGTTTTTT. Translated, it gives CASSPRDTLRGGELFF.

V usage is TRBV30 and J usage is TRBJ2-3; D not certain. The germline V gene encodes CDR1 GTSNPN and CDR2 SVGIG (reference sequence). This CDR3 has 15 amino acids. V gave up 2 bases and J gave up 2 bases, with 14 bases separating them. The CDR3 protein is CAWSIPTKNTDTQYF. The DNA for the CDR3 is TGTGCCTGGAGTATACCCACGAAAAACACAGATACGCAGTATTTT.

Many counts were recorded for this clonotype. The chain has TRBV10-3 and TRBJ2-1; 7 positions match TRBD2. CDR1 is ENHRY, CDR2 SYGVKD, per germline. The CDR3 totals 13 residues. With V trimmed by 3 bases and J by 8 bases, 4 bases remained unmatched. The CDR3 is CAISDRTSHEQFF. CDR3 bases: TGTGCCATCAGTGACCGGACTAGTCATGAGCAGTTCTTC.